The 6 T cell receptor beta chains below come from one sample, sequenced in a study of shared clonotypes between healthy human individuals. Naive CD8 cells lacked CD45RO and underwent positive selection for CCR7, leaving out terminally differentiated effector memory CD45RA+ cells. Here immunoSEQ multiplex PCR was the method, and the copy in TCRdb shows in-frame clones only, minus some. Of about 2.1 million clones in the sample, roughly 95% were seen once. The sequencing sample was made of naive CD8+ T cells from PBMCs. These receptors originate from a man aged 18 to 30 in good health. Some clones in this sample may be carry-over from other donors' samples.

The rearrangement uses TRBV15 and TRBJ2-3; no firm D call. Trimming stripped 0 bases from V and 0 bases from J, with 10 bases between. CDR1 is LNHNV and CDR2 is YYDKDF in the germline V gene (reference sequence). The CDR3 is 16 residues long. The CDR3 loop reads CATSREFTSSTDTQYF. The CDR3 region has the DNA TGTGCCACCAGCAGAGAATTCACTTCTAGCACAGATACGCAGTATTTT. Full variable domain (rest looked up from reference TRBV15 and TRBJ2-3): DAMVIQNPRYQVTQFGKPVTLSCSQTLNHNVMYWYQQKSSQAPKLLFHYYDKDFNNEADTPDNFQSRRPNTSFCFLDIRSPGLGDTAMYLCATSREFTSSTDTQYFGPGTRLTVL.

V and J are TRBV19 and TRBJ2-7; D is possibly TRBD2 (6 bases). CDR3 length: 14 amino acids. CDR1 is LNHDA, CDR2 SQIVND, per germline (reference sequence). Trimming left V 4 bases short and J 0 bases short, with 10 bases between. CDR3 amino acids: CASSRGVPSYEQYF. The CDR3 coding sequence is TGTGCCAGTAGTAGGGGGGTACCCTCCTACGAGCAGTACTTC.

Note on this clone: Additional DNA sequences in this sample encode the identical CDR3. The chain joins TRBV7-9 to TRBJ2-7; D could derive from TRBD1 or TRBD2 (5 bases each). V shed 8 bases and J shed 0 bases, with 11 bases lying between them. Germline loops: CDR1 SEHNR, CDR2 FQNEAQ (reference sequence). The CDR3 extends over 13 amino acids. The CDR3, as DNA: TGTGCCAGCTCCCCCGGGACCTCCTACGAGCAGTACTTC. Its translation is CASSPGTSYEQYF.

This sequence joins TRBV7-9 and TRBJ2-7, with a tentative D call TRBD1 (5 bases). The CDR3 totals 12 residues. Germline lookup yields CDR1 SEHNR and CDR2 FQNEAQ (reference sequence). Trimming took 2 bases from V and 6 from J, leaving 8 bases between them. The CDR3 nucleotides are TGTGCCAGCAGCTTACAGGGAACCGAGCAGTACTTC. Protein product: CASSLQGTEQYF.

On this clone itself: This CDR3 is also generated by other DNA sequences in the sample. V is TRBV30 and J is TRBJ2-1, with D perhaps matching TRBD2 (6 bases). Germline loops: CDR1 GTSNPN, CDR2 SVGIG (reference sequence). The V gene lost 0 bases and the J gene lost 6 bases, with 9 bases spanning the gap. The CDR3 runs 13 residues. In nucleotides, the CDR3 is TGTGCCTGGAGTGTTGGTAGCGGCAATGAGCAGTTCTTC. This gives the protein CAWSVGSGNEQFF.

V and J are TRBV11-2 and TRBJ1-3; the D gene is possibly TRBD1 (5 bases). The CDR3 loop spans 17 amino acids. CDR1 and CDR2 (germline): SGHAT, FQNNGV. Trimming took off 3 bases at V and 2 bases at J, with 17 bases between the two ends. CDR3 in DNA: TGTGCCAGCAGCTTGCGTGGTCCCGGGACGGCTGGAAACACCATATATTTT. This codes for CASSLRGPGTAGNTIYF.